These T cell receptor beta chains were read from a single sample in a study of T cells in Graves' hyperthyroidism and ophthalmopathy. MiXCR was run by TCRdb on the multiplex PCR reads, yielding one entry per CDR3 protein. The sample contains 300,000 to 450,000 distinct CDR3 sequences, roughly an eighth of which appear only once. Sequencing was carried out using blood. These receptor sequences come from a woman between 18 and 30 years old with Graves' hyperthyroidism. Each CDR3 is given with its conserved first and last residue. Each record gives: J gene, V gene, clone size, D gene, CDR3 protein, CDR3 DNA. The D gene is left open where the match is weak. Rows may omit the clone size; those that give it use once, few, many or a size class.

TRBJ1-1,TRBV5-1,few,TRBD1,CASSLRQGAGEAFF,TGCGCCAGCAGCTTGAGACAGGGGGCCGGGGAAGCTTTCTTT
TRBJ1-6,TRBV2,many,TRBD1,CASTQDRVNSPLHF,TGTGCCAGCACCCAAGACAGGGTGAATTCACCCCTCCACTTT
TRBJ1-4,TRBV20-1,many,NA,CSARDGEKLFF,TGCAGTGCTAGAGATGGCGAAAAACTGTTTTTT
TRBJ1-1,TRBV14,NA,NA,CASSHTTAWNTEAFF,TGTGCCAGCAGCCATACGACAGCATGGAACACTGAAGCTTTCTTT
TRBJ2-7,TRBV11-2,few,NA,CASSLVAGPLVGYEQYF,TGTGCCAGCAGCTTAGTTGCAGGGCCCCTCGTAGGATACGAGCAGTACTTC
TRBJ2-7,TRBV5-5,many,NA,CASSPNGYEQYF,TGTGCCAGCAGCCCGAACGGGTACGAGCAGTACTTC
TRBJ1-6,TRBV5-1,NA,NA,CASRPEQGRNSPLHF,TGCGCCAGCAGGCCCGAACAGGGCAGGAATTCACCCCTCCACTTT
TRBJ1-1,TRBV12-3/TRBV12-4,few,NA,CASSYLSGGQTEAFF,TGTGCCAGCAGTTACCTCTCGGGGGGGCAAACTGAAGCTTTCTTT
TRBJ2-2,TRBV27,few,TRBD2,CASSPNRLAQNTGELFF,TGTGCCAGCAGTCCCAACCGACTAGCCCAGAACACCGGGGAGCTGTTTTTT
TRBJ2-1,TRBV2,many,TRBD1,CASKRGQGTYNEQFF,TGTGCCAGCAAAAGAGGACAGGGAACCTACAATGAGCAGTTCTTC
TRBJ1-3,TRBV7-2,many,NA,CASSLGGLSGNTIYF,TGTGCCAGCAGCTTAGGGGGCCTCTCTGGAAACACCATATATTTT
TRBJ2-2,TRBV7-2,NA,TRBD1,CASSLYGTGGEELFF,TGTGCCAGCAGTCTATATGGGACAGGGGGCGAGGAGCTGTTTTTT
TRBJ2-1,TRBV3-1,many,NA,CASSQLQYSYNEQFF,TGTGCCAGCAGCCAACTACAGTATTCCTACAATGAGCAGTTCTTC
TRBJ2-3,TRBV10-3,NA,TRBD1,CAISEGTGGAGTDTQYF,TGTGCCATCAGTGAGGGGACAGGGGGCGCGGGGACAGATACGCAGTATTTT
TRBJ1-2,TRBV11-2,NA,NA,CASSSDGNLYGYTF,TGTGCCAGCAGTTCGGACGGAAATCTCTATGGCTACACCTTC
TRBJ2-2,TRBV5-1,many,TRBD1,CATRDVGQRFTGELFF,TGCGCCACCCGAGACGTGGGACAGAGATTCACCGGGGAGCTGTTTTTT
TRBJ2-7,TRBV20-1,many,NA,CSARGGRSYEQYF,TGCAGTGCTAGAGGGGGCCGCTCCTACGAGCAGTACTTC
TRBJ2-5,TRBV3-1,many,NA,CASSHSGSGETQYF,TGTGCCAGCAGCCACTCCGGGAGTGGGGAGACCCAGTACTTC
TRBJ2-3,TRBV7-9,NA,NA,CASSFQDSWGDTQYF,TGTGCCAGCAGCTTTCAAGACTCCTGGGGGGATACGCAGTATTTT
TRBJ2-5,TRBV7-2,many,NA,CASSERRAQETQYF,TGTGCCAGCAGCGAAAGGAGAGCCCAAGAGACCCAGTACTTC
TRBJ1-1,TRBV10-3,many,NA,CAISEIGPEDTEAFF,TGTGCCATCAGTGAGATAGGTCCGGAGGACACTGAAGCTTTCTTT
TRBJ1-2,TRBV6-1,many,NA,CASNTGQTSNYGYTF,TGTGCCAGCAACACCGGACAGACTTCTAACTATGGCTACACCTTC
TRBJ1-2,TRBV4-3,NA,TRBD1,CASKEQGKGGGYTF,TGCGCCAGCAAAGAACAGGGGAAGGGTGGTGGCTACACCTTC
TRBJ2-6,TRBV20-1,many,NA,CSARLTLSGANVLTF,TGCAGTGCTAGGTTGACCCTCTCTGGGGCCAACGTCCTGACTTTC
TRBJ2-5,TRBV2,many,TRBD2,CASHFLLAGETQYF,TGTGCCAGCCACTTCCTTCTAGCGGGGGAGACCCAGTACTTC
TRBJ2-1,TRBV28,few,NA,CASSSTRPGREFF,TGTGCCAGCAGTTCGACACGACCGGGACGTGAGTTCTTC
TRBJ1-3,TRBV5-6,few,NA,CASSLTGLNTIYF,TGTGCCAGCAGCCTGACAGGTTTAAACACCATATATTTT
TRBJ2-3,TRBV5-6,many,TRBD1,CASSLPDRDLSTDTQYF,TGTGCCAGCAGCTTGCCGGACAGGGACCTTAGCACAGATACGCAGTATTTT
TRBJ1-1,TRBV6-1,NA,NA,CASIILRGNTEAFF,TGTGCCAGCATTATATTGCGGGGGAACACTGAAGCTTTCTTT